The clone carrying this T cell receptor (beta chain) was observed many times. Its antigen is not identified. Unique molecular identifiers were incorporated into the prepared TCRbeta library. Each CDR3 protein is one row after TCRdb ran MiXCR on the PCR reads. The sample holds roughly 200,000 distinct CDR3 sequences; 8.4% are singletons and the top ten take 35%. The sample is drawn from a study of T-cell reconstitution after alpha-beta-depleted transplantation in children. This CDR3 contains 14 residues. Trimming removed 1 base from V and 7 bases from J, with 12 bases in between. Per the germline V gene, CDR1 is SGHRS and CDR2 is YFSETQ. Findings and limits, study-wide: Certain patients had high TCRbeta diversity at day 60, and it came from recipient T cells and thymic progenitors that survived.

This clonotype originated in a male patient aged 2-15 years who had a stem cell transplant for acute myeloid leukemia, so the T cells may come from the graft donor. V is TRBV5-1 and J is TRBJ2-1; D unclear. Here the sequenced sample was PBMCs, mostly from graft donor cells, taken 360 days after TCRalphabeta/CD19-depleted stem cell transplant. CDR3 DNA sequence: TGCGCCAGCAGCTTGTACGGGCCGAAAAATGAGCAGTTCTTC. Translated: CASSLYGPKNEQFF. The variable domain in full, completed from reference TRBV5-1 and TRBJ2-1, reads KAGVTQTPRYLIKTRGQQVTLSCSPISGHRSVSWYQQTPGQGLQFLFEYFSETQRNKGNFPGRFSGRQFSNSRSEMNVSTLELGDSALYLCASSLYGPKNEQFFGPGTRLTVL.